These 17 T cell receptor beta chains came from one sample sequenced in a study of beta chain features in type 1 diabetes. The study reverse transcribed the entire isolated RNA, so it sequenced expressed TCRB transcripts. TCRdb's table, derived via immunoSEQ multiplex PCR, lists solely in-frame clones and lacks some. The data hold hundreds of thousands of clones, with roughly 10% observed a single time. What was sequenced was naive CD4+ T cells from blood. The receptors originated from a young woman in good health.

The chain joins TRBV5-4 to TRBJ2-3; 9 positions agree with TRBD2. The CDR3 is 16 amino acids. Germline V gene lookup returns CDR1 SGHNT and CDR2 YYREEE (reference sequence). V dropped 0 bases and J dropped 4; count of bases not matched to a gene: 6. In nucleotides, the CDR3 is TGTGCCAGCAGCTTGGTCGGGACTAGCCAGGCAGATACGCAGTATTTT. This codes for CASSLVGTSQADTQYF.

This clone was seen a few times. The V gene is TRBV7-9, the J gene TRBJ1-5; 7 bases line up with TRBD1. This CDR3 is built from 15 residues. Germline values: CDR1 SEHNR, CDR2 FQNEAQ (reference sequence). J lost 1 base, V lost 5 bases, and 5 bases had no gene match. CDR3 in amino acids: CASSATGRSNQPQHF. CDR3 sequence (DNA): TGTGCCAGCAGCGCGACAGGGAGAAGCAATCAGCCCCAGCATTTT.

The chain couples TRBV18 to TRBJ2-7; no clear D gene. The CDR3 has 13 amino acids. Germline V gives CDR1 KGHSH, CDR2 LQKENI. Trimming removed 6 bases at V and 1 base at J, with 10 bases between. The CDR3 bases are TGTGCCAGCTCGCCCGAAAATTCCTACGAGCAGTACTTC. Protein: CASSPENSYEQYF. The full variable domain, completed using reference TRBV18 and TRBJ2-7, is NAGVMQNPRHLVRRRGQEARLRCSPMKGHSHVYWYRQLPEEGLKFMVYLQKENIIDESGMPKERFSAEFPKEGPSILRIQQVVRGDSAAYFCASSPENSYEQYFGPGTRLTVT.

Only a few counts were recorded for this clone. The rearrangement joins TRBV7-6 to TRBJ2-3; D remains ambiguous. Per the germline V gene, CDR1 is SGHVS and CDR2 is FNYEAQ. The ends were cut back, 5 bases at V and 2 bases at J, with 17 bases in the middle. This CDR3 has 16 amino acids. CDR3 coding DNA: TGTGCCAGCAGCCCCCGGACCGAGACTGCCACAGATACGCAGTATTTT. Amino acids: CASSPRTETATDTQYF.

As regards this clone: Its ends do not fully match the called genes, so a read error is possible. In nucleotides, the CDR3 is TGCGCCAGCAGCCAAGAGTTAGCGGGAACCACAGATACGCAGTATTTT. Amino acids: CASSQELAGTTDTQYF. The V and J genes are TRBV7-9 and TRBJ2-3, with 8 bases lining up with TRBD2. The V gene's germline CDR1 is SEHNR and CDR2 FQNEAQ (reference sequence). This CDR3 spans 16 amino acids.

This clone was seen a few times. CDR3 DNA: TGTGCCAGCAGCTCCAGATCCCCCCGGGAAGAGACCCAGTACTTC. Translated: CASSSRSPREETQYF. This chain links TRBV7-9 with TRBJ2-5; D remains ambiguous. Germline CDR1 is SEHNR and CDR2 is FQNEAQ (reference sequence). The CDR3 extends over 15 amino acids. V lost 4 bases and J 3 bases, leaving 15 bases between the germline ends.

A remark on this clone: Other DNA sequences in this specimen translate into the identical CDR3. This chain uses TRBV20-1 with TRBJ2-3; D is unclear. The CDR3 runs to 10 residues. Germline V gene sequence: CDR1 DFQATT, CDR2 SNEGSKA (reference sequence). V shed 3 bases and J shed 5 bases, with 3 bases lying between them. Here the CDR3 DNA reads TGCAGTGCTAGGGGAGATACGCAGTATTTT. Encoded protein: CSARGDTQYF.

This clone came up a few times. The CDR3: CASSPAGAYEQYV. Written as DNA, the CDR3 is TGTGCCAGTAGTCCGGCGGGAGCCTACGAGCAGTACGTC. The chain recombines TRBV19 with TRBJ2-7; TRBD2 matches 7 bases. The CDR3 spans 13 residues. Germline assignment: CDR1 LNHDA and CDR2 SQIVND (reference sequence). The trim removed 5 bases at V and 2 bases at J, leaving 3 bases unmatched.

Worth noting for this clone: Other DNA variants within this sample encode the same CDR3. The CDR3 loop reads CSVDRTGVNYGYTF. CDR3 sequence (DNA): TGCAGCGTTGACCGGACAGGGGTTAACTATGGCTACACCTTC. This chain connects TRBV29-1 to TRBJ1-2, with TRBD1 identical over 9 bases. With V trimmed by 3 bases and J by 1 base, 3 bases remained unmatched. The germline V gene encodes CDR1 SQVTM and CDR2 ANQGSEA. This CDR3 region has 14 residues.

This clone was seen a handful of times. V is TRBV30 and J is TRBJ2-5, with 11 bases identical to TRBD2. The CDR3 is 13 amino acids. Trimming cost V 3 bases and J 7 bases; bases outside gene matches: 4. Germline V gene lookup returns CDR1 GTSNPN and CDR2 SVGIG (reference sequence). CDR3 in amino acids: CAWSGLAGGTQYF. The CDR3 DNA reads TGTGCCTGGAGCGGCCTAGCGGGAGGGACCCAGTACTTC.

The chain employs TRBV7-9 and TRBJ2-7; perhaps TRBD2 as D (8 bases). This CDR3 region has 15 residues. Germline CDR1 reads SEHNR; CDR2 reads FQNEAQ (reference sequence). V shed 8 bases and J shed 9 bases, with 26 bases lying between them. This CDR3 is CASVQLAAIAGGQYF. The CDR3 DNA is TGTGCCAGCGTCCAACTAGCGGCAATCGCAGGGGGGCAGTACTTC.

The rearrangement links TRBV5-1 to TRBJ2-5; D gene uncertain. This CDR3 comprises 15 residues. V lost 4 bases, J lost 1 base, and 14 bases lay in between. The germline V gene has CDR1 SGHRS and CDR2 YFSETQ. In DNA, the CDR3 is TGCGCCAGCAGCATGGAAGGGCGGCCCCAAGAGACCCAGTACTTC. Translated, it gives CASSMEGRPQETQYF.

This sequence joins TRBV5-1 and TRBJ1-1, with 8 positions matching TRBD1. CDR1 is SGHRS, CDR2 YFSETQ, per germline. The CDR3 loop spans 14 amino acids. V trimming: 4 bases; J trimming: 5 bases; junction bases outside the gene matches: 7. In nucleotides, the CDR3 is TGCGCCAGCAGCGAGACAGGGGCTGAAACTGAAGCTTTCTTT. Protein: CASSETGAETEAFF.

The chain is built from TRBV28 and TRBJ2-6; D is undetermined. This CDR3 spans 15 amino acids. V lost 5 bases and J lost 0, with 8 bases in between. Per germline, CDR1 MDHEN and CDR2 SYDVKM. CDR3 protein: CASSATGSGANVLTF. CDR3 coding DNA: TGTGCCAGCAGTGCCACGGGCTCTGGGGCCAACGTCCTGACTTTC.

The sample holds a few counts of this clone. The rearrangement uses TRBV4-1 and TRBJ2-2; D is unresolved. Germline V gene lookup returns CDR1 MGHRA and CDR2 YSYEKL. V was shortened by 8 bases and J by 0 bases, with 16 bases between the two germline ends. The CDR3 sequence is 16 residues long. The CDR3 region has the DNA TGCGCCAGCTCCAGTCTAGGAGCACCGAACACCGGGGAGCTGTTTTTT. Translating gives CASSSLGAPNTGELFF.

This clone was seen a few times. The CDR3 reads CSATRTYEQYV. CDR3 DNA: TGCAGTGCTACGCGCACCTACGAGCAGTACGTC. The chain links TRBV20-1 to TRBJ2-7, with D uncertain. Germline V gene lookup returns CDR1 DFQATT and CDR2 SNEGSKA (reference sequence). The CDR3 runs 11 residues. V was trimmed by 4 bases and J by 2 bases, leaving 6 bases between them.

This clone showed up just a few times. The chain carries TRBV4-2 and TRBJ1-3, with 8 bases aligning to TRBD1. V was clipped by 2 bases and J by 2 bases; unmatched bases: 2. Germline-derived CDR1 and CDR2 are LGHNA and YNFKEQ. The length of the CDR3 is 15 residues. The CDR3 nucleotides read TGTGCCAGCAGCCAACCGACAGGGGCTGGAAACACCATATATTTT. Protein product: CASSQPTGAGNTIYF.